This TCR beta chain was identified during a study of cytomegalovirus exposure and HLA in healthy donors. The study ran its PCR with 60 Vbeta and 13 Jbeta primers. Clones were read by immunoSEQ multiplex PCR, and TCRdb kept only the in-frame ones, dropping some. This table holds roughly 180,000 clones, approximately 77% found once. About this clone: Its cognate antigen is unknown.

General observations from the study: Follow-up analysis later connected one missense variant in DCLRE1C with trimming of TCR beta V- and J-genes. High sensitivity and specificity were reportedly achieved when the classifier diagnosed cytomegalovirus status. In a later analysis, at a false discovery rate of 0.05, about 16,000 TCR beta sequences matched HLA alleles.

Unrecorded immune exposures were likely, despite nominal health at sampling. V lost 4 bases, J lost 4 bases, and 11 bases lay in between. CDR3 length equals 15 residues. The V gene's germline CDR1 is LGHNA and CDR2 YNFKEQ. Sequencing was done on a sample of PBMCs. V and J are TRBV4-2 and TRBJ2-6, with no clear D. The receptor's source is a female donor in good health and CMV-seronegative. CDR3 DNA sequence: TGTGCCAGCAGCCCTCGGAGTAGGGGGGCCAACGTCCTGACTTTC. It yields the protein CASSPRSRGANVLTF.